The entry below gives a single T cell receptor beta chain sequence along with its context. This record comes from a study of blood T cell repertoires in COVID-19. Overall study context: T cells, B-cell-depleted T cells, or PBMCs supplied cDNA or gDNA.

TCRdb keeps only in-frame clones here, not all; method: immunoSEQ multiplex PCR. The sample lists 250,000 or so clones, about 89% occurring once. CDR1 is PRHDT and CDR2 is FYEKMQ in the germline V gene (reference sequence). Trimming at V came to 5 bases and at J to 4 bases, leaving 4 bases not matched to a gene. This CDR3 is 13 amino acids long. V usage is TRBV13 and J usage is TRBJ1-1; TRBD1 aligns across 7 bases. The TCR sequence derives from a man in his forties or fifties with active or convalescent COVID-19. The sample taken for sequencing was peripheral blood. The CDR3 loop reads CASSTWDSTEAFF. CDR3 DNA sequence: TGTGCCAGCAGCACCTGGGACAGCACTGAAGCTTTCTTT.